The next 14 T cell receptor beta chains were all read from a single sample in a study of T cell repertoires in cytomegalovirus infection. Each CDR3 protein is one row after TCRdb ran MiXCR on the reads. The sample lists around 260,000 distinct CDR3 sequences; 9.1% were seen once. Sample: PBMCs. The source of these receptors is a human donor in good health (CMV status not recorded). Some clones in this sample may be carry-over from other donors' samples.

This clonotype was detected ten times or more. The rearrangement uses TRBV7-8 and TRBJ2-7; the D is unclear. This CDR3 is 12 amino acids long. V was cut by 6 bases and J by 6 bases, with 12 bases left in between. In germline, CDR1 is SGHVS, CDR2 FQNEAQ. The CDR3 DNA follows: TGTGCCAGCAGGGGCCGAGAGGTCGAGCAGTACTTC. Translation gives CASRGREVEQYF.

Ten or more counts support this clonotype. The chain joins TRBV6-2 or TRBV6-3 to TRBJ2-2; 8 bases match TRBD1. V lost 4 bases, J lost 2 bases, and 3 bases stayed unmatched. CDR3 length: 15 amino acids. Per the germline V gene, CDR1 is MNHEY and CDR2 is SVGEGT. CDR3 nucleotides: TGTGCCAGCAGTTTTGGACAGGGAAACACCGGGGAGCTGTTTTTT. Protein product: CASSFGQGNTGELFF.

The chain combines TRBV6-2 or TRBV6-3 with TRBJ1-1; D not resolved. The CDR3 is 13 residues long. Germline V gene lookup returns CDR1 MNHEY and CDR2 SVGEGT. Trimming took 6 bases from V and 1 from J, leaving 9 bases between them. This CDR3 reads CASRRDKNTEAFF. CDR3 nucleotide sequence: TGTGCCAGCAGACGCGACAAGAACACTGAAGCTTTCTTT.

This clonotype was seen a few times. V and J are TRBV10-3 and TRBJ1-1; D gene ambiguous. Deletions cut 11 bases from V and 0 bases from J, with 10 bases between. Per germline, CDR1 ENHRY and CDR2 SYGVKD. CDR3 length: 12 amino acids. CDR3 residues: CALEVLNTEAFF. In nucleotides, the CDR3 is TGTGCCTTGGAGGTCCTGAACACTGAAGCTTTCTTT.

This clonotype was found many times. The J gene is TRBJ2-2, the V gene TRBV28; weak D call: TRBD2 (6 bases). The V and J ends lost 4 bases and 3 bases respectively, with 15 bases between them. Germline CDR1 and CDR2: MDHEN and SYDVKM. This CDR3 has 16 amino acids. CDR3 DNA: TGTGCCAGCAGTTCGTGGGGAGGAAAGGACACCGGGGAGCTGTTTTTT. It is translated as CASSSWGGKDTGELFF.

This clonotype occurred many times. The CDR3 bases are TGTGCCAGCAGCACGGACAGGGGGCGCGACTATGGCTACACCTTC. It encodes CASSTDRGRDYGYTF. This chain joins TRBV7-2 and TRBJ1-2, with 11 bases matching TRBD1. The CDR3 loop spans 15 amino acids. Germline CDR1 SGHTA, CDR2 FQGNSA. V shed 5 bases and J 3 bases; nucleotides not matched to a gene: 5.

The CDR3 DNA reads as TGTGCCAGCAGCTTGAAAAGGGGTCCAGAGAACACTGAAGCTTTCTTT. Amino acid sequence: CASSLKRGPENTEAFF. The chain recombines TRBV5-4 with TRBJ1-1; TRBD1 is a possible D gene (5 bases). CDR3 length: 16 residues. V was clipped by 1 base and J by 1 base, with 14 bases between them. The germline gives CDR1 SGHNT, CDR2 YYREEE (reference sequence). Drawing the rest from reference TRBV5-4 and TRBJ1-1, the complete variable domain is ETGVTQSPTHLIKTRGQQVTLRCSSQSGHNTVSWYQQALGQGPQFIFQYYREEENGRGNFPPRFSGLQFPNYSSELNVNALELDDSALYLCASSLKRGPENTEAFFGQGTRLTVV.

The chain combines TRBV28 with TRBJ1-4; no reliable D call. The CDR3 length is 15 residues. CDR1 is MDHEN, CDR2 SYDVKM, per germline. Between the trimmed V and J ends, which lost 4 bases and 0 bases, there was a span of 9 bases. In DNA, the CDR3 is TGTGCCAGCAGTTCACCGGGGACAACTAATGAAAAACTGTTTTTT. Translating it yields CASSSPGTTNEKLFF.

The table lists this clonotype with many counts. The V gene is TRBV15, the J gene TRBJ2-5, with 9 bases fitting TRBD1. Germline-derived CDR1 and CDR2 are LNHNV and YYDKDF (reference sequence). CDR3 size: 16 residues. Germline trimming cut 3 bases from V and 1 base from J; bases unmatched to any gene: 6. CDR3 bases: TGTGCCACCAGCAGGGGGACAGGGTCGATCCAAGAGACCCAGTACTTC. This gives the protein CATSRGTGSIQETQYF.

This clonotype was found many times. This chain uses TRBV7-8 with TRBJ1-4; D is unresolved. The germline gives CDR1 SGHVS, CDR2 FQNEAQ. This CDR3 has 14 residues. V was shortened by 1 base and J by 7 bases, with 10 bases between the two germline ends. CDR3 in amino acids: CASSLGTRAEKLFF. The CDR3 DNA is TGTGCCAGCAGCTTAGGCACGCGAGCTGAAAAACTGTTTTTT. The variable domain in full, completed from reference TRBV7-8 and TRBJ1-4, reads GAGVSQSPRYKVAKRGQDVALRCDPISGHVSLFWYQQALGQGPEFLTYFQNEAQLDKSGLPSDRFFAERPEGSVSTLKIQRTQQEDSAVYLCASSLGTRAEKLFFGSGTQLSVL.

The V and J genes are TRBV5-1 and TRBJ1-1; perhaps TRBD1 as D (5 bases). CDR3 length: 17 amino acids. Trimming left V 0 bases short and J 0 bases short, with 15 bases between. The germline CDR1 and CDR2 sequences are SGHRS and YFSETQ. DNA of the CDR3: TGCGCCAGCAGCTTGGGGCAGGGTCTTATTATGAACACTGAAGCTTTCTTT. Protein sequence: CASSLGQGLIMNTEAFF.

This clonotype turned up a few times. The gene calls are TRBV19 and TRBJ1-2; D might be TRBD1 (5 bases). This CDR3 has 15 amino acids. Germline V lookup: CDR1 LNHDA, CDR2 SQIVND (reference sequence). V lost 3 bases and J lost 4, with 15 bases in between. The chain's CDR3 is CASSMGPTKSYGYTF. As DNA, the CDR3 is TGTGCCAGTAGTATGGGGCCAACCAAAAGCTATGGCTACACCTTC. Drawing the rest from reference TRBV19 and TRBJ1-2, the complete variable domain is DGGITQSPKYLFRKEGQNVTLSCEQNLNHDAMYWYRQDPGQGLRLIYYSQIVNDFQKGDIAEGYSVSREKKESFPLTVTSAQKNPTAFYLCASSMGPTKSYGYTFGSGTRLTVV.

This rearrangement joins TRBV6-1 to TRBJ2-1; 8 bases are shared with TRBD2. Per germline, CDR1 MNHNS and CDR2 SASEGT. V trimming: 8 bases; J trimming: 3 bases; junction bases outside the gene matches: 3. CDR3 length: 13 amino acids. CDR3 in amino acids: CASQLAVYNEQFF. The DNA for the CDR3 is TGTGCCAGCCAACTAGCGGTCTACAATGAGCAGTTCTTC.

The chain combines TRBV7-2 with TRBJ1-2, with 8 bases fitting TRBD1. V was pared by 5 bases and J by 7 bases, with 6 bases of the junction left unmatched. Per germline, CDR1 SGHTA and CDR2 FQGNSA. The CDR3 has 13 amino acids. CDR3 DNA: TGTGCCAGCAGCGAACGGACAGGGTCTGGCTACACCTTC. Protein sequence: CASSERTGSGYTF.